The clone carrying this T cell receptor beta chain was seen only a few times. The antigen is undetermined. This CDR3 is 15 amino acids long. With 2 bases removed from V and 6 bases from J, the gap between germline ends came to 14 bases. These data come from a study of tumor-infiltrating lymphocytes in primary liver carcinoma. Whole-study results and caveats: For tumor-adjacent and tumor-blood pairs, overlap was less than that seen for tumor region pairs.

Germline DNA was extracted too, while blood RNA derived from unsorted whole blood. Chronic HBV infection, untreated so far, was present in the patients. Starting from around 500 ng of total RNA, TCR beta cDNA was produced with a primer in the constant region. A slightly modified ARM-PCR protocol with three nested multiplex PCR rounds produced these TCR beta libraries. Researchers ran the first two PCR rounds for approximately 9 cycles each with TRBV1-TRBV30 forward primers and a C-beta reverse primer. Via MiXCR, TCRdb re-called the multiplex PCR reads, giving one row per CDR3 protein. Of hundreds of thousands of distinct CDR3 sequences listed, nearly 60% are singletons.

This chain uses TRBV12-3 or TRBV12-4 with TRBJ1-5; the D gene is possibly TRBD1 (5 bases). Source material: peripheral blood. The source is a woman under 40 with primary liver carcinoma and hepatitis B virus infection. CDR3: CASSLSDFGGQPQHF. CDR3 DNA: TGTGCCAGCAGTTTATCAGACTTTGGGGGTCAGCCCCAGCATTTT.